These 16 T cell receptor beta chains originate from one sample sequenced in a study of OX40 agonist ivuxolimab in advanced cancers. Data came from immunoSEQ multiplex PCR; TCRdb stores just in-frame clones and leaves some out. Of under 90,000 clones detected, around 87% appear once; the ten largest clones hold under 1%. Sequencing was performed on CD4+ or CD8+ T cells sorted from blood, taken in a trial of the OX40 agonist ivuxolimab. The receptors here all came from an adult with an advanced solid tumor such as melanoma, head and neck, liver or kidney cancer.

The CDR3 reads CASSLEVFTDTQYF. CDR3 coding DNA: TGTGCCAGCAGCTTGGAGGTATTCACAGATACGCAGTATTTT. The V call is TRBV5-4, the J call TRBJ2-3; no reliable D call. The CDR3 is made up of 14 amino acids. Germline V gene lookup returns CDR1 SGHNT and CDR2 YYREEE (reference sequence). Trimming took off 0 bases at V and 2 bases at J, with 7 bases between the two ends.

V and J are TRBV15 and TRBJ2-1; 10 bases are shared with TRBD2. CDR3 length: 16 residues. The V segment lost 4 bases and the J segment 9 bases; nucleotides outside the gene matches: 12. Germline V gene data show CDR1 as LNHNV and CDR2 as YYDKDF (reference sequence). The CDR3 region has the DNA TGTGCCACCAGCAAAGGGGGAGCGGGAGGGATCGGTGAGCAGTTCTTC. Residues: CATSKGGAGGIGEQFF.

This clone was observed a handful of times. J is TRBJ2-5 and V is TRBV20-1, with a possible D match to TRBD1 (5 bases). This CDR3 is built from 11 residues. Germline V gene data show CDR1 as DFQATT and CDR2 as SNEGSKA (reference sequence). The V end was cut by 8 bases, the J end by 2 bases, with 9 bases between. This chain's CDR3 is CSFQGQETQYF. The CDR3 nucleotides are TGCAGTTTTCAGGGACAAGAGACCCAGTACTTC.

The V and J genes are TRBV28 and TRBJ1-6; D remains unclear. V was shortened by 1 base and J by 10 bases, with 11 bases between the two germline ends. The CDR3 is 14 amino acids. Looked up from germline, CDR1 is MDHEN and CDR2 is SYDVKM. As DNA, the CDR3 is TGTGCCAGCAGTTTATCCTTTGCGGTGTCACCCCTCCACTTT. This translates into CASSLSFAVSPLHF.

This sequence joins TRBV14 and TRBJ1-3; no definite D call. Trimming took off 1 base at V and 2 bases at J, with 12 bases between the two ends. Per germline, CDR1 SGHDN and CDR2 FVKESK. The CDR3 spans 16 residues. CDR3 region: CASSQAGGFAGNTIYF. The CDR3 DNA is TGTGCCAGCAGCCAAGCGGGAGGGTTCGCTGGAAACACCATATATTTT.

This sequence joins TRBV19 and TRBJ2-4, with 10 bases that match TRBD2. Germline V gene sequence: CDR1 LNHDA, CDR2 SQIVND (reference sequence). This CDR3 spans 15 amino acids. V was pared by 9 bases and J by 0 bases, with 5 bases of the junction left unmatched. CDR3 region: CASSSGGLAKNIQYF. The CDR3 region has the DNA TGTGCCAGCTCTAGCGGGGGACTAGCCAAAAACATTCAGTACTTC.

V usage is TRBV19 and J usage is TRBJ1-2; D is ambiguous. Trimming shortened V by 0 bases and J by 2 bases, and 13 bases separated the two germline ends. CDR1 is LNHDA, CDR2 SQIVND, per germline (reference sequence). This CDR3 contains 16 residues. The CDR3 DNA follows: TGTGCCAGTAGTATAGATCGGGGATCGCGAAACTATGGCTACACCTTC. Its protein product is CASSIDRGSRNYGYTF.

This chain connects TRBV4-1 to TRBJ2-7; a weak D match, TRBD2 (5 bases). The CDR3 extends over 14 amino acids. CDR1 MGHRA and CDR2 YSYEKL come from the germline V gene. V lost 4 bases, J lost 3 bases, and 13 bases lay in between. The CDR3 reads CASSPLFTSYEQYF. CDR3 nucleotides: TGCGCCAGCAGCCCCCTATTCACTAGCTACGAGCAGTACTTC.

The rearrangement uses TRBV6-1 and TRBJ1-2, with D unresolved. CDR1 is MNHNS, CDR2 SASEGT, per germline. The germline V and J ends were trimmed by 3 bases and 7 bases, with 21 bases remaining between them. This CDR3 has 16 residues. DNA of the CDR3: TGTGCCAGCAGTGATTATTCAGCCGGGAAGCTTCTTGGCTACACCTTC. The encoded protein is CASSDYSAGKLLGYTF.

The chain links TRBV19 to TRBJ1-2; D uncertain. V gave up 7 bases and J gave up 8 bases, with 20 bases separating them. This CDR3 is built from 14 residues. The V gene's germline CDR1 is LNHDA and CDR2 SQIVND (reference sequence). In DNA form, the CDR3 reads TGTGCCAGTACCCCGGGCCCCCGGGCCCAAGGCTACACCTTC. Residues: CASTPGPRAQGYTF.

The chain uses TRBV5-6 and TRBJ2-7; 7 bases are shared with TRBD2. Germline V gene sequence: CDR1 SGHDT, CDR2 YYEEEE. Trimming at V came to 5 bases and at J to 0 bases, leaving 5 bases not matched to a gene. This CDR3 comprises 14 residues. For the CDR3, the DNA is TGTGCCAGCAGAGCGGGACCGAGCTCCTACGAGCAGTACTTC. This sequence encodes CASRAGPSSYEQYF.

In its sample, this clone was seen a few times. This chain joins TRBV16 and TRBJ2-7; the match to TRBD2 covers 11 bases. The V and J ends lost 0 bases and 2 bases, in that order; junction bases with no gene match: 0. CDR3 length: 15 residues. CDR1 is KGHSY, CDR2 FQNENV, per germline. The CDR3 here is CASSQSTSGTYEQYF. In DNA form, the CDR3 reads TGTGCCAGCAGCCAATCGACTAGCGGGACCTACGAGCAGTACTTC.

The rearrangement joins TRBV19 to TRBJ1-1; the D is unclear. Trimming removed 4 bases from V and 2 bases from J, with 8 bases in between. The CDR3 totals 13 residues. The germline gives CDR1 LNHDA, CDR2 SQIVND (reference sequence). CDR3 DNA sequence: TGTGCCAGTAGTAGGGAAAGAAACACTGAAGCTTTCTTT. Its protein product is CASSRERNTEAFF. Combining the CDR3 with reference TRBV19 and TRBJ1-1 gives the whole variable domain DGGITQSPKYLFRKEGQNVTLSCEQNLNHDAMYWYRQDPGQGLRLIYYSQIVNDFQKGDIAEGYSVSREKKESFPLTVTSAQKNPTAFYLCASSRERNTEAFFGQGTRLTVV.

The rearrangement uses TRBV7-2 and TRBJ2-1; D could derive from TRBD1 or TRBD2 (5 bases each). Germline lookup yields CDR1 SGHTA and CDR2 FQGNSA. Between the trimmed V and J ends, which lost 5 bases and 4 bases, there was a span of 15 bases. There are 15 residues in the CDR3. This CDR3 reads CASSPEGSGYNEQFF. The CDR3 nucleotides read TGTGCCAGCAGCCCTGAGGGGTCGGGATACAATGAGCAGTTCTTC.

The CDR3 protein is CAWSGGPNTEAFF. The CDR3 DNA sequence: TGTGCCTGGAGCGGAGGACCGAACACTGAAGCTTTCTTT. This chain joins TRBV30 and TRBJ1-1; the D is unclear. The CDR3 loop spans 13 amino acids. Trimming removed 3 bases at V and 1 base at J, with 9 bases between. Germline V lookup: CDR1 GTSNPN, CDR2 SVGIG (reference sequence). Combining the CDR3 with reference TRBV30 and TRBJ1-1 gives the whole variable domain SQTIHQWPATLVQPVGSPLSLECTVEGTSNPNLYWYRQAAGRGLQLLFYSVGIGQISSEVPQNLSASRPQDRQFILSSKKLLLSDSGFYLCAWSGGPNTEAFFGQGTRLTVV.

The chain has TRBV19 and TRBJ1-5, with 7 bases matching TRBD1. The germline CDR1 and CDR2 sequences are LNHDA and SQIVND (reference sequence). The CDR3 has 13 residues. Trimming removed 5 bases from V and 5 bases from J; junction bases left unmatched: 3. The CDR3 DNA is TGTGCCAGTAGTCGGGACAGAGATCAGCCCCAGCATTTT. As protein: CASSRDRDQPQHF.